The 20 T cell receptor beta chains given below trace back to one sample, sequenced in a study of blood T cell repertoires in COVID-19. Libraries were prepared by immunoSEQ multiplex PCR; TCRdb keeps only in-frame clonotypes and omits some of them. The table has about 69,000 clones, roughly 79% seen once. Material: peripheral blood. These receptors all come from a man between 60 and 75 years old with acute or convalescent COVID-19.

V usage is TRBV4-3 and J usage is TRBJ1-5, with D perhaps matching TRBD1 (5 bases). The CDR3 runs to 17 residues. CDR1 and CDR2 from the germline V gene are LGHNA and YSLEER. The ends were cut back, 1 base at V and 5 bases at J, with 18 bases in the middle. As DNA, the CDR3 is TGCGCCAGCAGCCAAGTGATAAGGGGTGGTATGGATCAGCCCCAGCATTTT. Protein sequence: CASSQVIRGGMDQPQHF.

CDR3 in amino acids: CASRERHEHGYTF. The CDR3 DNA follows: TGTGCCAGCAGGGAGAGGCACGAGCATGGCTACACCTTC. The rearrangement joins TRBV2 to TRBJ1-2; D remains unclear. CDR1 and CDR2 (germline): SNHLY, FYNNEI. V was shortened by 6 bases and J by 6 bases, with 14 bases between the two germline ends. This CDR3 contains 13 residues.

In its sample, this clone was seen a few times. The chain joins TRBV18 to TRBJ2-5; 7 bases map to TRBD1. In germline, CDR1 is KGHSH, CDR2 LQKENI. The trim removed 0 bases at V and 0 bases at J, leaving 10 bases unmatched. The CDR3 sequence is 18 residues long. CDR3 loop: CASSPPDRTGGYQETQYF. In DNA, the CDR3 is TGTGCCAGCTCACCACCGGATAGGACAGGCGGTTACCAAGAGACCCAGTACTTC.

The chain couples TRBV2 to TRBJ1-2; 7 bases match TRBD1. With 7 bases clipped from V and 5 bases from J, the junction kept 10 bases outside the gene matches. This CDR3 has 14 amino acids. Germline V lookup: CDR1 SNHLY, CDR2 FYNNEI. In nucleotides, the CDR3 is TGTGCCAGCATCCCTGAGCTGACAGGGTATGGCTACACCTTC. It encodes CASIPELTGYGYTF.

This sequence joins TRBV19 and TRBJ1-1; D is unclear. From germline, CDR1 is LNHDA and CDR2 SQIVND (reference sequence). Trimming took off 8 bases at V and 0 bases at J, with 13 bases between the two ends. The CDR3 has 14 amino acids. The CDR3 sequence: CASVRGVLNTEAFF. DNA of the CDR3: TGTGCCAGTGTGCGCGGAGTACTGAACACTGAAGCTTTCTTT.

The chain employs TRBV7-8 and TRBJ2-5; TRBD1 aligns across 8 bases. The CDR3 is 14 amino acids. V was clipped by 5 bases and J by 5 bases; unmatched bases: 7. The germline V gene has CDR1 SGHVS and CDR2 FQNEAQ. The CDR3 DNA follows: TGTGCCAGCAGCGATCTCAGGGGGCCGGAGACCCAGTACTTC. As protein: CASSDLRGPETQYF.

This chain connects TRBV4-3 to TRBJ2-3, with a tentative D call TRBD1 (6 bases). The CDR3 has 18 residues. The V end was cut by 4 bases, the J end by 5 bases, with 25 bases between. Germline V gene sequence: CDR1 LGHNA, CDR2 YSLEER. This CDR3 is CASSPHEQGSARGDTQYF. The CDR3 DNA reads as TGCGCCAGCAGCCCCCACGAACAGGGCTCCGCCAGGGGAGATACGCAGTATTTT.

The chain recombines TRBV25-1 with TRBJ1-5; D ambiguous. V dropped 4 bases and J dropped 3 bases, with 7 bases sitting between them. Germline CDR1 reads MGHDK; CDR2 reads SYGVNS. The CDR3 runs to 13 residues. The CDR3 nucleotides are TGTGCCAGCAGTGGAGGGCACAATCAGCCCCAGCATTTT. Protein sequence: CASSGGHNQPQHF.

This chain uses TRBV7-9 with TRBJ2-2, with D possibly TRBD1 on 6 matching bases. Germline loops: CDR1 SEHNR, CDR2 FQNEAQ (reference sequence). The CDR3 extends over 13 amino acids. Between the trimmed V and J ends, which lost 5 bases and 7 bases, there was a span of 11 bases. CDR3 sequence (DNA): TGTGCCAGCAGCCCACAGGGCATCGGGGAGCTGTTTTTT. Encoded protein: CASSPQGIGELFF.

This chain links TRBV12-3 or TRBV12-4 with TRBJ1-5; no clear D. V was clipped by 3 bases and J by 2 bases, with 5 bases between them. The CDR3 has 13 residues. CDR3 coding DNA: TGTGCCAGCAGTTTGTATCGCAATCAGCCCCAGCATTTT. The encoded protein is CASSLYRNQPQHF.

The rearrangement joins TRBV5-4 to TRBJ2-1; 7 bases are a match to TRBD2. Germline V CDR1 and CDR2: SGHNT, YYREEE (reference sequence). This CDR3 spans 15 amino acids. Trimming at V came to 0 bases and at J to 8 bases, leaving 8 bases not matched to a gene. The CDR3 DNA follows: TGTGCCAGCAGCTTGGACGGACTAGTCAGCGATGAGCAGTTCTTC. Protein: CASSLDGLVSDEQFF.

The chain couples TRBV7-9 to TRBJ1-4; 9 bases are a match to TRBD1. The CDR3 consists of 13 residues. V shed 8 bases and J 7 bases; nucleotides not matched to a gene: 5. Germline V lookup: CDR1 SEHNR, CDR2 FQNEAQ (reference sequence). CDR3 sequence reads: CASGTGQFEKLFF. The DNA of the CDR3 is TGTGCCAGCGGGACAGGGCAATTTGAAAAACTGTTTTTT.

The V gene is TRBV11-3, the J gene TRBJ2-1, with a tentative D call TRBD2 (6 bases). This CDR3 has 16 amino acids. Trimming left V 1 base short and J 3 bases short, with 13 bases between. CDR1 is SGHNT and CDR2 is YENEEA in the germline V gene. The CDR3 coding sequence is TGTGCCAGCAGCTTAGGACGCGGGGACGGCTACAATGAGCAGTTCTTC. This sequence encodes CASSLGRGDGYNEQFF.

The chain is built from TRBV14 and TRBJ1-2; 7 nucleotides line up with TRBD1. The CDR3 length is 13 residues. Per germline, CDR1 SGHDN and CDR2 FVKESK. V lost 4 bases, J lost 4 bases, and 3 bases stayed unmatched. DNA for the CDR3: TGTGCCAGCAGCCGGACAGGAGCCTATGGCTACACCTTC. Translating gives CASSRTGAYGYTF.

The chain combines TRBV5-1 with TRBJ2-3, with 7 bases matching TRBD2. The CDR3 has 16 amino acids. V trimming: 0 bases; J trimming: 3 bases; junction bases outside the gene matches: 7. Germline V lookup: CDR1 SGHRS, CDR2 YFSETQ. The CDR3 bases are TGCGCCAGCAGCTTGGGGCCCGGGGGGACGACAGATACGCAGTATTTT. Translation gives CASSLGPGGTTDTQYF.

J is TRBJ1-5 and V is TRBV3-1 (or the pseudogene TRBV3-2); 10 positions match TRBD1. J was trimmed by 3 bases and V by 5 bases; bases with no gene match: 4. Germline V gives CDR1 LGHDT, CDR2 YNNKEL (reference sequence). This CDR3 region has 15 residues. Here the CDR3 reads CASSVGTGVNQPQHF. In nucleotides, the CDR3 is TGTGCCAGCAGCGTCGGGACAGGGGTCAATCAGCCCCAGCATTTT.

The rearrangement links TRBV5-4 to TRBJ2-2, with D perhaps TRBD2 (5 bases). The CDR3 has 15 amino acids. Germline V gene data show CDR1 as SGHNT and CDR2 as YYREEE (reference sequence). Trimming removed 2 bases at V and 7 bases at J, with 15 bases between. The CDR3: CASSLSGGSYGELFF. The CDR3 nucleotides are TGTGCCAGCAGCTTAAGCGGCGGGTCATACGGGGAGCTGTTTTTT. Variable domain in full (rest from reference TRBV5-4 and TRBJ2-2): ETGVTQSPTHLIKTRGQQVTLRCSSQSGHNTVSWYQQALGQGPQFIFQYYREEENGRGNFPPRFSGLQFPNYSSELNVNALELDDSALYLCASSLSGGSYGELFFGEGSRLTVL.

This clone was detected ten times or more. The rearrangement joins TRBV6-4 to TRBJ1-2; D uncertain. The CDR3 consists of 13 residues. Trimming left V 0 bases short and J 0 bases short, with 2 bases between. CDR1 MRHNA and CDR2 SNTAGT come from the germline V gene. The DNA of the CDR3 is TGTGCCAGCAGTGACTCCACTAACTATGGCTACACCTTC. Translated, it gives CASSDSTNYGYTF.

The rearrangement uses TRBV5-4 and TRBJ2-7; the D gene is possibly TRBD1 (5 bases). The V end was cut by 4 bases, the J end by 6 bases, with 11 bases between. Germline V gene data show CDR1 as SGHNT and CDR2 as YYREEE (reference sequence). The CDR3 runs to 12 residues. The chain's CDR3 is CASSPGFREQYF. The CDR3 DNA reads as TGTGCCAGCAGCCCAGGGTTTCGCGAGCAGTACTTC.

V is TRBV9 and J is TRBJ1-2; TRBD1 is a possible D gene (5 bases). The germline V and J ends were trimmed by 1 base and 8 bases, with 15 bases remaining between them. The CDR3 is 14 amino acids. Germline values: CDR1 SGDLS, CDR2 YYNGEE. Here the CDR3 DNA reads TGTGCCAGCAGCGTATTAACAGGCCCCGAAGGCTACACCTTC. It translates to CASSVLTGPEGYTF. Complete variable domain (other parts from reference TRBV9 and TRBJ1-2): DSGVTQTPKHLITATGQRVTLRCSPRSGDLSVYWYQQSLDQGLQFLIQYYNGEERAKGNILERFSAQQFPDLHSELNLSSLELGDSALYFCASSVLTGPEGYTFGSGTRLTVV.